The 32 T cell receptor beta chains in this list originate from one sample, sequenced in a study of blood T cell repertoires in COVID-19. The repertoire was sequenced with immunoSEQ multiplex PCR; TCRdb's copy has only in-frame clones and lacks some. Here the sample spans 200,000 or so clones, 80% to 85% being singletons. Sequences were obtained from peripheral blood. These receptors all stem from a woman aged 30 to 39 who had recovered from COVID-19.

The V and J genes are TRBV2 and TRBJ1-4; tentatively, D is TRBD1 (5 bases). In germline, CDR1 is SNHLY, CDR2 FYNNEI. This CDR3 comprises 13 residues. The V end lost 9 bases, the J end lost 0 bases, and 8 bases lay between the germline ends. This CDR3 reads CASTGSTNEKLFF. CDR3 DNA sequence: TGTGCCAGTACAGGATCAACTAATGAAAAACTGTTTTTT.

The V call is TRBV30, the J call TRBJ2-1, with D tentatively TRBD2 (5 bases). This CDR3 spans 11 amino acids. V was shortened by 5 bases and J by 8 bases, with 10 bases between the two germline ends. Germline V CDR1 and CDR2: GTSNPN, SVGIG (reference sequence). This CDR3 is CAWGLRDEQFF. DNA of the CDR3: TGTGCCTGGGGTTTGCGGGATGAGCAGTTCTTC.

This clone was observed once. This chain links TRBV6-1 with TRBJ2-1; D possibly corresponds to TRBD2 (5 bases). CDR1 and CDR2 (germline): MNHNS, SASEGT. The CDR3 runs 16 residues. Trimming left V 4 bases short and J 4 bases short, with 17 bases between. The CDR3 loop is CASSGTDVPRYNEQFF. The CDR3 DNA sequence: TGTGCCAGCAGTGGGACTGACGTACCGCGGTACAATGAGCAGTTCTTC.

The gene calls are TRBV2 and TRBJ2-1; 11 nucleotides align to TRBD2. V shed 6 bases and J 3 bases; nucleotides not matched to a gene: 10. This CDR3 region has 17 residues. CDR1 and CDR2 (germline): SNHLY, FYNNEI. The CDR3 loop reads CASSGILAGEFYNEQFF. CDR3 DNA sequence: TGTGCCAGCAGCGGTATACTAGCGGGAGAATTCTACAATGAGCAGTTCTTC.

The chain links TRBV20-1 to TRBJ1-1; TRBD1 is a possible D gene (5 bases). The V and J ends lost 3 bases and 1 base respectively, with 9 bases between them. Germline V gene data show CDR1 as DFQATT and CDR2 as SNEGSKA (reference sequence). CDR3 length equals 13 residues. The CDR3 loop reads CSASHRGNTEAFF. In DNA, the CDR3 is TGCAGTGCTAGTCATAGGGGGAACACTGAAGCTTTCTTT.

Remarks on this clone: Other DNA sequences in the sample encode the same CDR3. The chain uses TRBV5-4 and TRBJ1-1; TRBD1 agrees at 9 bases. The CDR3 length is 14 residues. Germline values: CDR1 SGHNT, CDR2 YYREEE (reference sequence). Unmatched junction bases numbered 5, after V lost 3 bases and J lost 5 bases. The DNA of the CDR3 is TGTGCCAGCAGCTGGGGACAGGGCGGGACTGAAGCTTTCTTT. Protein: CASSWGQGGTEAFF. Supplemented by reference TRBV5-4 and TRBJ1-1, the full variable domain reads ETGVTQSPTHLIKTRGQQVTLRCSSQSGHNTVSWYQQALGQGPQFIFQYYREEENGRGNFPPRFSGLQFPNYSSELNVNALELDDSALYLCASSWGQGGTEAFFGQGTRLTVV.

The rearrangement uses TRBV5-4 and TRBJ2-2; 11 bases are shared with TRBD2. Germline V gene data show CDR1 as SGHNT and CDR2 as YYREEE (reference sequence). This CDR3 has 17 amino acids. J lost 1 base, V lost 2 bases, and 4 bases had no gene match. The chain's CDR3 is CASSFRLAGLNTGELFF. The CDR3 coding sequence is TGTGCCAGCAGCTTCAGACTAGCGGGACTGAACACCGGGGAGCTGTTTTTT.

The chain is built from TRBV7-2 and TRBJ2-2; 9 nucleotides match TRBD2. Per germline, CDR1 SGHTA and CDR2 FQGNSA. CDR3 size: 17 residues. V shed 1 base, J shed 7 bases, and the junction held 10 bases outside the gene matches. CDR3 bases: TGTGCCAGCAGCTTAGGTGGCGGGAGGGCCCGGCTCGGGGAGCTGTTTTTT. Encoded protein: CASSLGGGRARLGELFF.

The V gene is TRBV6-6, the J gene TRBJ1-2, with 9 bases aligning to TRBD1. The length of the CDR3 is 11 residues. Per the germline V gene, CDR1 is MNHNY and CDR2 is SVGAGI (reference sequence). V shed 8 bases and J 8 bases; nucleotides not matched to a gene: 3. The CDR3 loop reads CASRQGEGYTF. The CDR3 DNA follows: TGTGCCAGCCGACAGGGGGAGGGCTACACCTTC.

The chain recombines TRBV28 with TRBJ2-2, with 9 bases lining up with TRBD1. Trimming cost V 0 bases and J 7 bases; bases outside gene matches: 3. This CDR3 has 15 residues. Germline CDR1 MDHEN, CDR2 SYDVKM. Here the CDR3 DNA reads TGTGCCAGCAGTTTATGGGGACAGGGAGGCGGGGAGCTGTTTTTT. It translates to CASSLWGQGGGELFF.

The chain joins TRBV28 to TRBJ2-7; possibly TRBD2 for D (6 bases). The V end was cut by 8 bases, the J end by 2 bases, with 19 bases between. The germline V gene encodes CDR1 MDHEN and CDR2 SYDVKM. The length of the CDR3 is 15 residues. CDR3 loop: CASSLPGTYAYEQYF. The CDR3 nucleotides are TGTGCCAGCTCCCTCCCCGGGACTTACGCCTACGAGCAGTACTTC. Together with reference TRBV28 and TRBJ2-7, the CDR3 gives the full variable domain: DVKVTQSSRYLVKRTGEKVFLECVQDMDHENMFWYRQDPGLGLRLIYFSYDVKMKEKGDIPEGYSVSREKKERFSLILESASTNQTSMYLCASSLPGTYAYEQYFGPGTRLTVT.

V usage is TRBV7-9 and J usage is TRBJ2-2, with D perhaps matching TRBD1 (6 bases). Germline-derived CDR1 and CDR2 are SEHNR and FQNEAQ (reference sequence). This CDR3 is 16 amino acids long. Between the trimmed V and J ends, which lost 3 bases and 4 bases, there was a span of 15 bases. The CDR3 nucleotides are TGTGCCAGCAGCTTGGGGCTGGGACATCTCACCGGGGAGCTGTTTTTT. This translates into CASSLGLGHLTGELFF.

This chain joins TRBV10-3 and TRBJ2-7, with 13 positions matching TRBD2. Germline V lookup: CDR1 ENHRY, CDR2 SYGVKD. The CDR3 loop spans 16 amino acids. V trimming: 2 bases; J trimming: 1 base; junction bases outside the gene matches: 2. CDR3 residues: CAISEPGLAGSYEQYF. The CDR3 coding sequence is TGTGCCATCAGTGAGCCGGGACTAGCGGGATCCTACGAGCAGTACTTC.

The rearrangement links TRBV28 to TRBJ1-2; 10 bases match TRBD1. This CDR3 is 15 amino acids long. With V trimmed by 5 bases and J by 7 bases, 10 bases remained unmatched. Germline CDR1 is MDHEN and CDR2 is SYDVKM. The CDR3 sequence is CASSNAGTGAIGYTF. The DNA of the CDR3 is TGTGCCAGCAGTAATGCCGGGACAGGGGCGATTGGCTACACCTTC.

A remark on this clone: A read error is possible here, since a much larger clone lies one base away. Other DNA sequences within the sample encode an identical CDR3. The J gene is TRBJ2-7, the V gene TRBV5-1, with 9 bases aligning to TRBD2. The CDR3 consists of 15 residues. With V trimmed by 1 base and J by 0 bases, 2 bases remained unmatched. Germline values: CDR1 SGHRS, CDR2 YFSETQ. The CDR3 bases are TGCGCCAGCAGCTTGATTAGCGGGGGCTCCTACGAGCAGTACTTC. Translating gives CASSLISGGSYEQYF.

The chain carries TRBV11-2 and TRBJ2-7; 7 bases align to TRBD2. The CDR3 is 15 residues long. V was pared by 6 bases and J by 2 bases, with 10 bases of the junction left unmatched. Germline-derived CDR1 and CDR2 are SGHAT and FQNNGV. The CDR3 sequence: CASSREAGWAYEQYF. CDR3 coding DNA: TGTGCCAGCAGTCGGGAGGCAGGGTGGGCCTACGAGCAGTACTTC.

The rearrangement joins TRBV2 to TRBJ2-1; the match to TRBD2 covers 7 bases. Trimming at V came to 8 bases and at J to 14 bases, leaving 9 bases not matched to a gene. This CDR3 spans 11 amino acids. Per germline, CDR1 SNHLY and CDR2 FYNNEI. The DNA for the CDR3 is TGTGCCAGCGCTCGCGGGGGAGTTAAGTTCTTC. It is translated as CASARGGVKFF.

This clone occurred a few times. The chain employs TRBV2 and TRBJ1-2; D ambiguous. The CDR3 loop spans 15 amino acids. CDR1 and CDR2 from the germline V gene are SNHLY and FYNNEI. The V end lost 6 bases, the J end lost 4 bases, and 18 bases lay between the germline ends. The DNA of the CDR3 is TGTGCCAGCAGCCTCGAGGGCCTCGGTTCCTATGGCTACACCTTC. It yields the protein CASSLEGLGSYGYTF.

The chain is built from TRBV6-5 and TRBJ1-1; TRBD1 might be the D (5 bases). Germline lookup yields CDR1 MNHEY and CDR2 SVGAGI. With 2 bases removed from V and 5 bases from J, the gap between germline ends came to 12 bases. There are 14 residues in the CDR3. This chain's CDR3 is CASSYGGVKTEAFF. DNA of the CDR3: TGTGCCAGCAGTTACGGAGGGGTCAAGACTGAAGCTTTCTTT.

CDR3: CASSATGNTEAFF. CDR3 in DNA: TGTGCCAGCAGCGCCACAGGGAACACTGAAGCTTTCTTT. The J gene is TRBJ1-1, the V gene TRBV9, with D tentatively TRBD1 (5 bases). CDR1 SGDLS and CDR2 YYNGEE come from the germline V gene. Trimming removed 3 bases at V and 1 base at J, with 7 bases between. The length of the CDR3 is 13 residues. Based on the CDR3 plus reference TRBV9 and TRBJ1-1, the full variable domain is DSGVTQTPKHLITATGQRVTLRCSPRSGDLSVYWYQQSLDQGLQFLIQYYNGEERAKGNILERFSAQQFPDLHSELNLSSLELGDSALYFCASSATGNTEAFFGQGTRLTVV.

The chain joins TRBV4-1 to TRBJ2-7; tentative D call: TRBD2 (6 bases). Per germline, CDR1 MGHRA and CDR2 YSYEKL. V shed 5 bases and J shed 0 bases, with 14 bases lying between them. The CDR3 runs to 15 residues. This CDR3 reads CASSATSRNSYEQYF. CDR3 DNA sequence: TGCGCCAGCAGCGCTACTAGCCGAAACTCCTACGAGCAGTACTTC.

The rearrangement joins TRBV5-5 to TRBJ1-4, with a tentative D call TRBD1 (6 bases). Trimming stripped 4 bases from V and 4 bases from J, with 14 bases between. Germline loops: CDR1 SGHKS, CDR2 YYEKEE (reference sequence). The CDR3 spans 15 residues. The CDR3 region is CASSPRNRVNEKLFF. For the CDR3, the DNA is TGTGCCAGCAGCCCGAGGAACAGGGTTAATGAAAAACTGTTTTTT.

The CDR3 spells CATSAPGGSGQETQYF. The CDR3 DNA sequence: TGTGCCACCAGTGCCCCCGGTGGTAGCGGCCAAGAGACCCAGTACTTC. V usage is TRBV24-1 and J usage is TRBJ2-5, with D possibly being TRBD2 (6 bases). The germline V gene encodes CDR1 KGHDR and CDR2 SFDVKD. The CDR3 is 16 amino acids. V was pared by 5 bases and J by 1 base, with 16 bases between.

This clone has just one count. V usage is TRBV10-3 and J usage is TRBJ1-3; tentatively, D is TRBD1 (5 bases). Germline lookup yields CDR1 ENHRY and CDR2 SYGVKD. The CDR3 is 13 amino acids. Deletions cut 9 bases from V and 2 bases from J, with 11 bases between. This CDR3 reads CAINEGPGNTIYF. The DNA of the CDR3 is TGTGCCATTAATGAGGGGCCTGGAAACACCATATATTTT.

J is TRBJ1-5 and V is TRBV7-9, with 9 nucleotides matching TRBD1. The CDR3 has 15 amino acids. With V trimmed by 4 bases and J by 1 base, 2 bases remained unmatched. Germline CDR1 reads SEHNR; CDR2 reads FQNEAQ (reference sequence). The CDR3 protein is CASSSGQGSNQPQHF. The DNA for the CDR3 is TGTGCCAGCAGCTCGGGACAGGGAAGCAATCAGCCCCAGCATTTT.

V is TRBV9 and J is TRBJ2-1; 8 nucleotides align to TRBD2. Losses at the gene ends were 0 bases for V and 4 bases for J; bases not matched to a gene: 3. The germline V gene has CDR1 SGDLS and CDR2 YYNGEE. CDR3 length equals 15 residues. CDR3 loop: CASSVASSGYNEQFF. The CDR3 region has the DNA TGTGCCAGCAGCGTAGCATCTAGCGGGTACAATGAGCAGTTCTTC.

The V gene is TRBV25-1, the J gene TRBJ2-7, with D perhaps TRBD2 (6 bases). The CDR3 contains 13 residues. Germline values: CDR1 MGHDK, CDR2 SYGVNS. V lost 6 bases and J 4 bases, leaving 13 bases between the germline ends. CDR3 in amino acids: CASSAGPGYEQYF. In DNA form, the CDR3 reads TGTGCCAGCAGCGCGGGGCCGGGGTACGAGCAGTACTTC.

The chain uses TRBV28 and TRBJ2-5; 9 nucleotides agree with TRBD2. Trimming cost V 5 bases and J 0 bases; bases outside gene matches: 7. The CDR3 runs 16 residues. CDR1 is MDHEN, CDR2 SYDVKM, per germline. The CDR3 is CASSPGLARYQETQYF. CDR3 DNA sequence: TGTGCCAGCAGTCCCGGACTAGCGCGGTACCAAGAGACCCAGTACTTC. The whole variable domain, remainder taken from reference TRBV28 and TRBJ2-5, is DVKVTQSSRYLVKRTGEKVFLECVQDMDHENMFWYRQDPGLGLRLIYFSYDVKMKEKGDIPEGYSVSREKKERFSLILESASTNQTSMYLCASSPGLARYQETQYFGPGTRLLVL.

DNA for the CDR3: TGTGCCAGCAGTCCTGGACTGGGAACCTACAATGAGCAGTTCTTC. It translates to CASSPGLGTYNEQFF. The chain employs TRBV27 and TRBJ2-1; tentatively, D is TRBD2 (5 bases). Germline lookup yields CDR1 MNHEY and CDR2 SMNVEV (reference sequence). This CDR3 is 15 amino acids long. The V gene lost 5 bases and the J gene lost 2 bases, with 13 bases spanning the gap.

V gene TRBV5-6 combines with J gene TRBJ2-1, with 8 nucleotides matching TRBD2. The V gene end was trimmed by 2 bases and the J gene end by 8 bases; junction bases not matched to a gene: 6. Germline CDR1 reads SGHDT; CDR2 reads YYEEEE. The CDR3 spans 14 residues. The chain's CDR3 is CASSFSGTPDEQFF. CDR3 in DNA: TGTGCCAGCAGCTTTAGCGGGACGCCCGATGAGCAGTTCTTC. Looking up the rest from reference TRBV5-6 and TRBJ2-1 gives the full variable domain: DAGVTQSPTHLIKTRGQQVTLRCSPKSGHDTVSWYQQALGQGPQFIFQYYEEEERQRGNFPDRFSGHQFPNYSSELNVNALLLGDSALYLCASSFSGTPDEQFFGPGTRLTVL.

CDR3 bases: TGTGCCAGCAGCCCCCTGGAGCGGGAGGGCCTGACAGATACGCAGTATTTT. This encodes CASSPLEREGLTDTQYF. The chain recombines TRBV11-2 with TRBJ2-3; 10 nucleotides align to TRBD2. The CDR3 is 17 residues long. The germline V gene encodes CDR1 SGHAT and CDR2 FQNNGV. After removal of 5 bases from V and 3 bases from J, the junction contained 11 bases not matched to a gene.

V is TRBV18 and J is TRBJ1-5; TRBD1 aligns across 8 bases. From germline, CDR1 is KGHSH and CDR2 LQKENI. With V trimmed by 3 bases and J by 4 bases, 5 bases remained unmatched. The CDR3 spans 15 residues. CDR3 in DNA: TGTGCCAGCTCACCGCGGACAGGGAATAATCAGCCCCAGCATTTT. Its protein is CASSPRTGNNQPQHF.